Listed here are 2 T cell receptor beta chains from one sample, sequenced in a study of vaccination and CD4 T cells after COVID-19. These receptors lack a known antigen. With the Oncomine TCR Beta short-read assay, DNA from cultured CD4+ T cells was sequenced. Each CDR3 protein gets one entry after TCRdb re-called the PCR reads with MiXCR. The profile shows just under 9,000 distinct CDR3 sequences, around 23% of them singletons. The treatment was: roughly ten-day PBMC culture with coronavirus spike peptide pools or control peptides (ViraFEST assay). Specimen: cultured CD4+ T cells from blood. The receptors shown here come from a human donor with COVID-19.

The chain uses TRBV7-6 and TRBJ2-3; the match to TRBD2 covers 10 bases. Germline lookup yields CDR1 SGHVS and CDR2 FNYEAQ. V trimming: 4 bases; J trimming: 4 bases; junction bases outside the gene matches: 2. The CDR3 extends over 14 amino acids. CDR3 coding DNA: TGTGCCAGCAGCTCTAGCGGGGGCGCAGATACGCAGTATTTT. Translated: CASSSSGGADTQYF.

This clonotype came up once. This sequence joins TRBV12-3 or TRBV12-4 and TRBJ2-2, with D possibly matching TRBD1 (6 bases). V was shortened by 6 bases and J by 4 bases, with 15 bases between the two germline ends. The CDR3 totals 15 residues. This CDR3 reads CASRLQGKGTGELFF. CDR3 nucleotide sequence: TGTGCCAGCAGATTACAGGGAAAGGGCACCGGGGAGCTGTTTTTT.